Listed below are T cell receptor beta chains from one sample, sequenced in a study of blood T cell repertoires in COVID-19. TCRdb's table, derived via immunoSEQ multiplex PCR, lists solely in-frame clones and lacks some. Of about 150,000 clones in the sample, 70% to 90% were seen once. Source material: peripheral blood. The receptor source for this set is a woman aged 60-75 years with COVID-19, enrolled during active disease. CDR3s include the opening cysteine and the closing phenylalanine or tryptophan. Each record gives: J gene, D gene, V gene, clone size, CDR3 DNA, CDR3 protein. D genes are given only for firm matches. Clone size is shown for a subset of rows, as once, few, many or a class of expanded clone.

TRBJ1-2 | - | TRBV6-4 | once | TGTGCCAGCAGTGACTCGCTTCAGTCAGACTACTATGGCTACACCTTC | CASSDSLQSDYYGYTF
TRBJ2-2 | TRBD2 | TRBV19 | - | TGTGCCAGTAGTCCACGGACTAGCGGGAATCCCTACACCGGGGAGCTGTTTTTT | CASSPRTSGNPYTGELFF
TRBJ1-6 | - | TRBV6-4 | - | TGTGCCAGCAGTGACTCGGAGGGTACCGATAATTCACCCCTCCACTTT | CASSDSEGTDNSPLHF
TRBJ2-5 | - | TRBV5-1 | - | TGCGCCAGCAGCTTACAGGGATTACGGGAGACCCAGTACTTC | CASSLQGLRETQYF
TRBJ2-2 | TRBD2 | TRBV7-2 | - | TGTGCCAGCAGCCCGGGGACTAGCGGGTTCGGGGAGCTGTTTTTT | CASSPGTSGFGELFF
TRBJ1-2 | TRBD1 | TRBV11-2 | - | TGTGCCAGCAGTCAAACCACAGGGGGCTATGGCTACACCTTC | CASSQTTGGYGYTF
TRBJ2-1 | - | TRBV5-1 | - | TGCGCCAGCAGCTTGGCGGGATTCTCCTACAATGAGCAGTTCTTC | CASSLAGFSYNEQFF
TRBJ1-2 | - | TRBV10-3 | - | TGTGCCATCAGTGAGTCGAGCTTACCGGGTTCAAGGACATCCTATGGCTACACCTTC | CAISESSLPGSRTSYGYTF
TRBJ2-1 | - | TRBV7-7 | - | TGTGCTAGCAGCCCTACCCCTACCCTGTACAATGAGCAGTTCTTC | CASSPTPTLYNEQFF
TRBJ1-6 | TRBD1 | TRBV19 | - | TGTGCCAGTAGTATAGGGACCCGGACAGGGAGTAATTCACCCCTCCACTTT | CASSIGTRTGSNSPLHF
TRBJ1-2 | - | TRBV6-5 | - | TGTGCCAGCAGACAGAACTATGGCTACACCTTC | CASRQNYGYTF
TRBJ1-1 | - | TRBV12-5 | - | TGTGCTAGTGGTTTGGTACCGGAGGGTACGGAGAACACTGAAGCTTTCTTT | CASGLVPEGTENTEAFF
TRBJ1-2 | - | TRBV6-4 | - | TGTGCCAGCAGTGAGAGCCAGGGGAGAGGTGGCTACACCTTC | CASSESQGRGGYTF
TRBJ1-1 | - | TRBV19 | - | TGTGCCAGTAGTATAGAATCCGGGACATCCCTAAACACTGAAGCTTTCTTT | CASSIESGTSLNTEAFF
TRBJ1-1 | - | TRBV5-4 | - | TGTGCCAGCAGATTGGAGGGGGGGTGGAACACTGAAGCTTTCTTT | CASRLEGGWNTEAFF
TRBJ2-3 | TRBD2 | TRBV5-6 | - | TGTGCCAGCAGTTTCCGCGGGGGTCCTAGCACAGATACGCAGTATTTT | CASSFRGGPSTDTQYF
TRBJ1-1 | - | TRBV2 | - | TGTGCCAGCAGTCTAACAGGGCTGAACACTGAAGCTTTCTTT | CASSLTGLNTEAFF
TRBJ1-1 | TRBD1 | TRBV29-1 | - | TGCAGCGTTGAAAAGGGGGCGCTTGAAGCTTTCTTT | CSVEKGALEAFF
TRBJ2-2 | - | TRBV10-2 | - | TGCGCCAGCAAGGAAGGGGGGGGCACCGGGGAGCTGTTTTTT | CASKEGGGTGELFF
TRBJ1-1 | - | TRBV19 | - | TGTGCCAGTAGTATTCGGGAGGGGCCGAACACTGAAGCTTTCTTT | CASSIREGPNTEAFF
TRBJ1-2 | TRBD1 | TRBV4-1 | - | TGCGCCAGCAGCAAGACGACAGGGGGGAACTATGGCTACACCTTC | CASSKTTGGNYGYTF
TRBJ1-1 | TRBD1 | TRBV10-3 | few | TGTGCCATCAGTGTGGACAGGGGGACTGAAGCTTTCTTT | CAISVDRGTEAFF
TRBJ2-3 | - | TRBV5-6 | - | TGTGCCAGCAGCGCAGACACAGATACGCAGTATTTT | CASSADTDTQYF
TRBJ1-4 | TRBD1 | TRBV6-5 | - | TGTGCCAGCAGTACCCCTCGACAGGGTGTTGAAAAACTGTTTTTT | CASSTPRQGVEKLFF
TRBJ2-7 | TRBD2 | TRBV4-1 | - | TGCGCCAGCAGCCAAGACCCGGGACTAGCGGACGAGCAGTACTTC | CASSQDPGLADEQYF
TRBJ2-1 | TRBD2 | TRBV7-3 | - | TGTGCCAGCAGCTTAAACCTAGCGGGAGTGGATGAGCAGTTCTTC | CASSLNLAGVDEQFF
TRBJ2-1 | - | TRBV7-9 | - | TGTGCCAGCAGCGACCGGGACATTTCATTCCATGAGCAGTTCTTC | CASSDRDISFHEQFF
TRBJ1-3 | - | TRBV6-6 | - | TGTGCCAGCAGTTTAAACAGGGATAGCTCTGGAAACACCATATATTTT | CASSLNRDSSGNTIYF
TRBJ1-6 | - | TRBV6-5 | - | TGTGCCAGCAGTCCAGAATTGAATTCACCCCTCCACTTT | CASSPELNSPLHF
TRBJ2-2 | - | TRBV5-1 | - | TGCGCCAGCAGCTTGGGTTACGGGAACACCGGGGAGCTGTTTTTT | CASSLGYGNTGELFF